Listed below are T cell receptor beta chains from one sample, sequenced in a study of blood T cell repertoires in COVID-19. Assay used: immunoSEQ multiplex PCR; TCRdb lists only in-frame clones, some missing. The top ten clones hold 3.5% of a sample with roughly 62,000 clones, approximately 84% of them seen once. Sequencing used peripheral blood. The origin of the receptors is a man aged 55 to 70 with acute or convalescent COVID-19. The CDR3 runs from the conserved cysteine through the conserved F or W. D genes are given only for firm matches. For some rows the clone size is stated as once, few or many, or as a class when expanded; others skip it.

>NA|NA|TRBV18|TRBJ1-1
CASSETGRSTEAFF
TGTGCCAGCTCGGAAACAGGTAGGAGCACTGAAGCTTTCTTT
>NA|NA|TRBV19|TRBJ1-3
CASSMGRASGNTIYF
TGTGCCAGTAGTATGGGCAGGGCTTCTGGAAACACCATATATTTT
>NA|NA|TRBV30|TRBJ1-5
CAWAGKSNQPQHF
TGTGCCTGGGCCGGGAAATCAAATCAGCCCCAGCATTTT
>NA|NA|TRBV11-2|TRBJ1-2
CASSLDRQTYGYTF
TGTGCCAGCAGCTTAGATCGACAGACCTATGGCTACACCTTC
>NA|NA|TRBV2|TRBJ1-6
CASSESAIGALHF
TGTGCCAGCAGTGAATCGGCTATAGGGGCCCTCCACTTT
>NA|NA|TRBV14|TRBJ1-2
CASSQAGYGYTF
TGTGCCAGCAGCCAAGCAGGCTATGGCTACACCTTC
>TRBD2|once|TRBV7-6|TRBJ2-3
CASSLEGSGGRDTQYF
TGTGCCAGCAGCTTAGAGGGGAGCGGGGGGAGAGATACGCAGTATTTT
>TRBD1|NA|TRBV7-2|TRBJ1-1
CASSLRQGTEAFF
TGTGCCAGCAGCCTACGACAGGGAACTGAAGCTTTCTTT
>NA|NA|TRBV30|TRBJ1-5
CAWKRGYGENQPQHF
TGTGCCTGGAAGAGGGGGTATGGAGAAAATCAGCCCCAGCATTTT
>TRBD1|NA|TRBV5-1|TRBJ1-1
CASSPGQGGTEAFF
TGCGCCAGCAGCCCCGGACAGGGGGGCACTGAAGCTTTCTTT